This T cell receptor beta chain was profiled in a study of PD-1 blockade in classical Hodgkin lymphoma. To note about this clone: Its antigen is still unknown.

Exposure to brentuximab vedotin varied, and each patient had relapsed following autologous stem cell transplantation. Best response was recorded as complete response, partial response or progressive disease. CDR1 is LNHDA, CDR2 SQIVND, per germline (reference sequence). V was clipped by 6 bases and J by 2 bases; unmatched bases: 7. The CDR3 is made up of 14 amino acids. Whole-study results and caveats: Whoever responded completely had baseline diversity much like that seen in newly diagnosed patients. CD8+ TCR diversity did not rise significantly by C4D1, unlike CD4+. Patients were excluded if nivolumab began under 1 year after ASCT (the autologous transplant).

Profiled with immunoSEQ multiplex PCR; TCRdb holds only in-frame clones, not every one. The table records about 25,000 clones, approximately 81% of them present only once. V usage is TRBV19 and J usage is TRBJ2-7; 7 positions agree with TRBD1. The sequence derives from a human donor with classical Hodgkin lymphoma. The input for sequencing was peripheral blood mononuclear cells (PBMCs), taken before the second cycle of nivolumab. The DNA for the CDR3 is TGTGCCAGTAGCTCAACCGGGACAGCCTACGAGCAGTACTTC. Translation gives CASSSTGTAYEQYF.